These T cell receptor beta chains were read from a single sample in a study of T-cell memory formation after mild COVID-19. TCRdb processed the 5' RACE reads anew with MiXCR; each CDR3 protein has one entry. The sample contains about 350,000 distinct CDR3 sequences, about an eighth of which appear only once. Specimen: PBMCs or a T cell subset sorted from them (not recorded which). Receptor source: a man aged 18 to 35 who had mild COVID-19 (a few samples of this study predate the infection). Cell type and time point are not known. The CDR3 runs from the conserved cysteine through the conserved F or W. Each record gives: clone size, D gene, V gene, J gene, CDR3 protein, CDR3 DNA. The D gene is left open where the match is weak. Clone size is given for some rows only: seen once, a few or many times, or a class if the clone is expanded.

few	NA	TRBV7-2	TRBJ2-3	CASRLEGPDTQYF	TGTGCCAGCAGACTAGAGGGGCCAGATACGCAGTATTTT
NA	TRBD1	TRBV5-1	TRBJ2-7	CASSLAVTGFYEQYF	TGCGCCAGCAGCTTGGCAGTGACAGGGTTCTACGAGCAGTACTTC
NA	NA	TRBV7-6	TRBJ2-2	CASSSTVTNTGELFF	TGTGCCAGCAGCTCGACGGTGACGAACACCGGGGAGCTGTTTTTT
many	TRBD2	TRBV5-1	TRBJ2-7	CAYPWMASGTYEQYF	TGCGCCTACCCCTGGATGGCTAGCGGGACCTACGAGCAGTACTTC
NA	TRBD2	TRBV9	TRBJ2-3	CASSGLVGGGAAYTQYF	TGTGCCAGCAGCGGCCTAGTAGGCGGGGGGGCCGCGTATACGCAGTATTTT
NA	TRBD1	TRBV5-1	TRBJ2-1	CASSLDGQGSHNEQFF	TGCGCCAGCAGCTTGGATGGACAGGGGTCCCACAATGAGCAGTTCTTC
few	NA	TRBV20-1	TRBJ2-3	CSARVAGRTSTDTQYF	TGCAGTGCTAGAGTGGCAGGGAGAACTAGCACAGATACGCAGTATTTT
medium-sized	NA	TRBV5-1	TRBJ2-3	CASSSGRGLGTQYF	TGCGCCAGCAGCTCGGGACGGGGACTTGGTACGCAGTATTTT
NA	TRBD1	TRBV25-1	TRBJ2-2	CTSKSGTGDTGELFF	TGTACCAGCAAGTCCGGGACAGGGGACACCGGGGAGCTGTTTTTT
NA	NA	TRBV3-1	TRBJ2-3	CASSQDSLTDTQYF	TGTGCCAGCAGCCAAGATTCTCTCACAGATACGCAGTATTTT
NA	TRBD1	TRBV6-5	TRBJ1-6	CASRPDRTLSPLHF	TGTGCCAGCAGGCCGGACAGGACCCTATCACCCCTCCACTTT
NA	NA	TRBV7-3	TRBJ2-2	CASSRDETGELFF	TGTGCCAGCAGCAGAGACGAGACCGGGGAGCTGTTTTTT
few	NA	TRBV6-2/TRBV6-3	TRBJ2-6	CASRQSPGANVLTF	TGTGCCAGCAGACAAAGTCCTGGGGCCAACGTCCTGACTTTC
few	TRBD1	TRBV12-3/TRBV12-4	TRBJ1-4	CASSFGDRGLREKLFF	TGTGCCAGCAGTTTCGGGGACAGGGGGCTTCGTGAAAAACTGTTTTTT
few	NA	TRBV6-5	TRBJ2-3	CASRQWEADTQYF	TGTGCCAGCAGGCAATGGGAAGCAGATACGCAGTATTTT
few	NA	TRBV19	TRBJ2-4	CASSSGPPGAIQYF	TGTGCCAGTAGTTCCGGCCCTCCGGGAGCCATTCAGTACTTC
NA	NA	TRBV19	TRBJ1-1	CASSRAWGLNTEAFF	TGTGCCAGTTCTAGGGCGTGGGGCCTGAACACTGAAGCTTTCTTT
NA	NA	TRBV19	TRBJ1-2	CASSLTTRGDYGYTF	TGTGCCAGTAGTCTCACGACACGAGGGGACTATGGCTACACCTTC
many	TRBD1	TRBV4-1	TRBJ2-1	CASSHRTGGYNEQFF	TGCGCCAGCAGCCACCGGACAGGGGGCTACAATGAGCAGTTCTTC
few	NA	TRBV6-6	TRBJ1-2	CASSYAGEGVNGYTF	TGTGCCAGCAGTTACGCGGGTGAGGGTGTTAATGGCTACACCTTC
NA	NA	TRBV3-1	TRBJ2-7	CASSQDRVLNPYEQYF	TGTGCCAGCAGCCAAGATCGGGTGTTAAACCCCTACGAGCAGTACTTC
few	NA	TRBV9	TRBJ1-5	CASSVDPVGNQPQHF	TGTGCCAGCAGCGTAGATCCTGTAGGAAATCAGCCCCAGCATTTT
few	TRBD2	TRBV5-1	TRBJ2-3	CASSRRTSGIRTDTQYF	TGCGCCAGCAGCCGCCGGACTAGCGGGATCCGCACAGATACGCAGTATTTT
NA	NA	TRBV14	TRBJ2-3	CASSQGARGTQYF	TGTGCCAGCAGCCAAGGGGCCCGGGGTACGCAGTATTTT
few	NA	TRBV5-1	TRBJ1-1	CASSPGGEDTEAFF	TGCGCCAGCAGCCCGGGGGGTGAGGACACTGAAGCTTTCTTT
few	NA	TRBV6-5	TRBJ1-6	CASTGAIAGRIGTDSPLHF	TGTGCCAGCACCGGAGCTATCGCAGGCCGAATAGGGACTGATTCACCCCTCCACTTT
NA	NA	TRBV7-6	TRBJ1-1	CASSLVRVHPNTEAFF	TGTGCCAGCAGCTTAGTCAGAGTCCACCCGAACACTGAAGCTTTCTTT
NA	NA	TRBV9	TRBJ1-2	CASSEDSGNGYTF	TGTGCCAGCAGTGAGGACAGCGGAAATGGCTACACCTTC
many	NA	TRBV4-2	TRBJ2-1	CASSRTGEYNEQFF	TGTGCCAGCAGCCGAACCGGGGAATACAATGAGCAGTTCTTC
NA	NA	TRBV5-1	TRBJ2-4	CASSLGGSQNIQYF	TGCGCCAGCAGCTTGGGGGGGTCGCAAAACATTCAGTACTTC
few	NA	TRBV5-5	TRBJ1-2	CASSSGVVRDGYTF	TGTGCCAGCTCGTCAGGGGTCGTCCGGGATGGCTACACCTTC
few	TRBD1	TRBV5-5	TRBJ2-2	CASSIGQVYGGELFF	TGTGCCAGCAGCATAGGACAGGTCTATGGCGGGGAGCTGTTTTTT
NA	NA	TRBV21-1	TRBJ2-1	CASQWQWDEQFF	TGTGCCAGTCAGTGGCAGTGGGATGAGCAGTTCTTC